These 21 T cell receptor beta chains were sequenced from one sample in a study of low-dose radiotherapy and immunotherapy resistance in tumors (dated by TCRdb to 2022 to 2024). Sequencing relied on an Illumina MiniSeq. First-strand cDNA was synthesized using Superscript III and a set of TRAV- and TRBV-specific primers, so that both TCRalpha and TCRbeta chains were covered. TCRs were amplified for approximately 20 PCR cycles with Phusion, using a constant-region primer paired with the adapter attached to the V primers. TCRdb trimmed public reads at Q25 via fastp, called clones via MiXCR and kept in-frame beta chains. Identical CDR3 proteins give one entry, which carries the most common genes and DNA. Here the sample has tens of thousands of distinct CDR3 sequences; more than 8% occur a single time. About 1% of the sample is in the top ten clones. Reading the label with the study, this specimen's time point is: before trial treatment.

The material sequenced was PBMCs, taken before treatment. These TCRs come from a male donor with prostate cancer.

This clonotype was picked up many times. V usage is TRBV20-1 and J usage is TRBJ2-1, with 9 positions matching TRBD2. Germline values: CDR1 DFQATT, CDR2 SNEGSKA (reference sequence). J was trimmed by 4 bases and V by 5 bases; bases with no gene match: 12. This CDR3 has 16 residues. CDR3 bases: TGCAGTGCTTTACCTGTGACTAGCGGATATTACAATGAGCAGTTCTTC. Translation: CSALPVTSGYYNEQFF.

Details on this clonotype: Only one base separates this from a far larger clonotype, so it likely reflects a read error. In DNA, the CDR3 is TGTGCCAGCAGTTACGGGGGTGCAGGCGGCTACATCTTC. This sequence encodes CASSYGGAGGYIF. The chain recombines TRBV6-8 with TRBJ1-2; a weak D match, TRBD1 (5 bases). The CDR3 has 13 amino acids. The germline gives CDR1 MNHGY, CDR2 SAAAGT.

This clonotype was seen only a few times. V usage is TRBV7-3 and J usage is TRBJ2-3, with D unclear. The V and J ends lost 8 bases and 0 bases respectively, with 15 bases between them. This CDR3 contains 15 residues. Germline CDR1 and CDR2: SGHTA and FQGTGA. The CDR3 region is CASAERPSSTDTQYF. The CDR3 DNA reads TGTGCCAGCGCGGAGCGCCCATCGAGCACAGATACGCAGTATTTT.

This clonotype was counted many times. This chain connects TRBV19 to TRBJ1-1, with D possibly TRBD1 on 5 matching bases. Trimming cost V 2 bases and J 7 bases, with 11 bases left between them. Germline V gene data show CDR1 as LNHDA and CDR2 as SQIVND (reference sequence). This CDR3 is 13 amino acids long. CDR3 in amino acids: CASSIRGGFEAFF. CDR3 bases: TGTGCCAGTAGTATACGTGGGGGGTTTGAAGCTTTCTTT.

At least ten counts were recorded for this clonotype. The genes are TRBV30 and TRBJ2-1; 7 nucleotides match TRBD2. Germline CDR1 is GTSNPN and CDR2 is SVGIG (reference sequence). The CDR3 is 13 residues long. Losses at the gene ends were 6 bases for V and 6 bases for J; bases not matched to a gene: 8. The CDR3 sequence: CACDREASNEQFF. The CDR3 DNA reads TGTGCCTGTGATCGGGAGGCCAGCAATGAGCAGTTCTTC.

This clonotype was observed at least ten times. The rearrangement uses TRBV5-5 and TRBJ2-3, with D possibly TRBD2 on 6 matching bases. This CDR3 spans 13 amino acids. Deletions cut 4 bases from V and 3 bases from J, with 9 bases between. Germline V CDR1 and CDR2: SGHKS, YYEKEE (reference sequence). CDR3 sequence: CASSGGATDTQYF. The CDR3, as DNA: TGTGCCAGCAGCGGAGGGGCGACAGATACGCAGTATTTT.

Ten or more counts support this clonotype. The chain has TRBV7-9 and TRBJ2-5; D may be TRBD1 (5 bases). Trimming removed 4 bases at V and 5 bases at J, with 14 bases between. Germline CDR1 and CDR2: SEHNR and FQNEAQ (reference sequence). The CDR3 sequence is 14 residues long. CDR3 in DNA: TGTGCCAGCAGCTCCTACGGCAGGGTCGAGACCCAGTACTTC. Encoded protein: CASSSYGRVETQYF. The full variable domain, its missing parts supplied by reference TRBV7-9 and TRBJ2-5, is DTGVSQNPRHKITKRGQNVTFRCDPISEHNRLYWYRQTLGQGPEFLTYFQNEAQLEKSRLLSDRFSAERPKGSFSTLEIQRTEQGDSAMYLCASSSYGRVETQYFGPGTRLLVL.

This clonotype was picked up many times. The genes are TRBV19 and TRBJ2-1; a weak D match, TRBD2 (6 bases). With 4 bases removed from V and 2 bases from J, the gap between germline ends came to 15 bases. Germline V gene lookup returns CDR1 LNHDA and CDR2 SQIVND (reference sequence). The CDR3 runs 16 residues. CDR3 in amino acids: CASSRSPGSPYNEQFF. DNA of the CDR3: TGTGCCAGTAGTAGATCGCCCGGGAGTCCCTACAATGAGCAGTTCTTC.

Many counts were recorded for this clonotype. The chain joins TRBV20-1 to TRBJ2-3; 11 positions match TRBD2. Trimming cost V 6 bases and J 2 bases; bases outside gene matches: 4. CDR1 DFQATT and CDR2 SNEGSKA come from the germline V gene (reference sequence). The CDR3 consists of 14 residues. CDR3 nucleotide sequence: TGCAGTGCCCCGACTAGCGGGAACACAGATACGCAGTATTTT. Translated, it gives CSAPTSGNTDTQYF.

This clonotype was counted at least ten times. CDR3 DNA sequence: TGTGCCAGCAGTTCCCCTAGCGGGAGCTCCTACGAGCAGTACTTC. Residues: CASSSPSGSSYEQYF. The genes are TRBV28 and TRBJ2-7, with 10 bases identical to TRBD2. V gave up 4 bases and J gave up 0 bases; unmatched junction bases: 3. The germline gives CDR1 MDHEN, CDR2 SYDVKM. The CDR3 consists of 15 residues.

This clonotype has a count of ten or more. The V call is TRBV5-1, the J call TRBJ2-3; possibly TRBD2 for D (6 bases). Trimming took 4 bases from V and 3 from J, leaving 18 bases between them. In germline, CDR1 is SGHRS, CDR2 YFSETQ. CDR3 size: 16 residues. As DNA, the CDR3 is TGCGCCAGCAGCCCTTCTCCGGGGGTTCGAACAGATACGCAGTATTTT. Protein: CASSPSPGVRTDTQYF. The variable domain in full, with the rest retrieved from reference TRBV5-1 and TRBJ2-3, is KAGVTQTPRYLIKTRGQQVTLSCSPISGHRSVSWYQQTPGQGLQFLFEYFSETQRNKGNFPGRFSGRQFSNSRSEMNVSTLELGDSALYLCASSPSPGVRTDTQYFGPGTRLTVL.

Ten or more counts support this clonotype. V usage is TRBV28 and J usage is TRBJ2-1; TRBD2 agrees at 10 bases. V shed 6 bases and J 6 bases; nucleotides not matched to a gene: 11. The CDR3 is 16 residues long. Per the germline V gene, CDR1 is MDHEN and CDR2 is SYDVKM. CDR3 sequence (DNA): TGTGCCAGCAGGCAATCCAGCGGGAGGGCCGTCAATGAGCAGTTCTTC. Residues: CASRQSSGRAVNEQFF.

This clonotype was detected ten times or more. The chain couples TRBV6-2 or TRBV6-3 to TRBJ2-1; perhaps TRBD2 as D (5 bases). CDR3 length equals 18 residues. Germline V gene lookup returns CDR1 MNHEY and CDR2 SVGEGT. V was clipped by 4 bases and J by 7 bases, with 26 bases between them. CDR3 in amino acids: CASSLRADLGGAGNEQFF. CDR3 nucleotides: TGTGCCAGCAGTTTGAGGGCGGACCTAGGCGGAGCCGGGAATGAGCAGTTCTTC.

The chain couples TRBV18 to TRBJ1-1; no clear D. The V gene's germline CDR1 is KGHSH and CDR2 LQKENI. This CDR3 is 14 amino acids long. V was shortened by 3 bases and J by 6 bases, with 14 bases between the two germline ends. The CDR3 here is CASSPRSINPEAFF. CDR3 bases: TGTGCCAGCTCACCGCGATCCATTAACCCTGAAGCTTTCTTT.

This clonotype has ten or more counts. This rearrangement joins TRBV4-1 to TRBJ1-1, with 7 bases matching TRBD1. V was clipped by 1 base and J by 7 bases; unmatched bases: 3. CDR3 length: 13 amino acids. Germline values: CDR1 MGHRA, CDR2 YSYEKL. For the CDR3, the DNA is TGCGCCAGCAGCCAAGGGGGACAGAATGAAGCTTTCTTT. It specifies CASSQGGQNEAFF.

This clonotype has at least ten counts. The J gene is TRBJ2-1, the V gene TRBV6-5; D gene uncertain. CDR3 length equals 17 residues. V lost 0 bases and J 1 base, leaving 13 bases between the germline ends. The germline V gene has CDR1 MNHEY and CDR2 SVGAGI. The CDR3: CASSYSLERWSYNEQFF. The CDR3 region has the DNA TGTGCCAGCAGTTACTCGTTGGAGCGATGGTCCTACAATGAGCAGTTCTTC.

There are many counts of this clonotype. The chain employs TRBV28 and TRBJ2-1; possible D gene TRBD2, 5 bases. V was cut by 6 bases and J by 5 bases, with 5 bases left in between. The germline V gene encodes CDR1 MDHEN and CDR2 SYDVKM. CDR3 length: 11 residues. The CDR3 sequence is CASRTNNEQFF. CDR3 in DNA: TGTGCCAGCAGGACTAACAATGAGCAGTTCTTC.

This clonotype was counted many times. The rearrangement joins TRBV29-1 to TRBJ2-5, with no clear D. This CDR3 comprises 12 residues. Trimming shortened V by 1 base and J by 6 bases, and 9 bases separated the two germline ends. Germline CDR1 reads SQVTM; CDR2 reads ANQGSEA. The CDR3 coding sequence is TGCAGCGTTGAAGCCGTGGGAAAGACCCAGTACTTC. It codes for CSVEAVGKTQYF. The full variable domain, its missing parts supplied by reference TRBV29-1 and TRBJ2-5, is SAVISQKPSRDICQRGTSLTIQCQVDSQVTMMFWYRQQPGQSLTLIATANQGSEATYESGFVIDKFPISRPNLTFSTLTVSNMSPEDSSIYLCSVEAVGKTQYFGPGTRLLVL.

There are many counts of this clonotype. The genes are TRBV7-9 and TRBJ2-1; 9 nucleotides agree with TRBD2. The CDR3 is 15 amino acids. Germline V CDR1 and CDR2: SEHNR, FQNEAQ (reference sequence). The V gene end was trimmed by 6 bases and the J gene end by 7 bases; junction bases not matched to a gene: 10. The CDR3 sequence is CASRGLAGTWNEQFF. CDR3 DNA: TGTGCCAGCAGGGGGCTAGCGGGGACCTGGAATGAGCAGTTCTTC.

This clonotype was observed at least ten times. This rearrangement joins TRBV3-1 to TRBJ2-1, with D possibly TRBD2 on 5 matching bases. Germline CDR1 and CDR2: LGHDT and YNNKEL (reference sequence). The V end lost 1 base, the J end lost 2 bases, and 12 bases lay between the germline ends. The CDR3 has 16 residues. As DNA, the CDR3 is TGTGCCAGCAGCCAAGCGGGCGGGTCAGCCTACAATGAGCAGTTCTTC. As protein: CASSQAGGSAYNEQFF.

This clonotype was recorded many times. The chain carries TRBV7-2 and TRBJ2-1; 8 positions agree with TRBD1. The CDR3 sequence is 14 residues long. Germline V gene lookup returns CDR1 SGHTA and CDR2 FQGNSA. Losses at the gene ends were 6 bases for V and 6 bases for J; bases not matched to a gene: 7. The CDR3 DNA reads TGTGCCAGCAGGGCACAGGGGACAGGCAATGAGCAGTTCTTC. It translates to CASRAQGTGNEQFF.